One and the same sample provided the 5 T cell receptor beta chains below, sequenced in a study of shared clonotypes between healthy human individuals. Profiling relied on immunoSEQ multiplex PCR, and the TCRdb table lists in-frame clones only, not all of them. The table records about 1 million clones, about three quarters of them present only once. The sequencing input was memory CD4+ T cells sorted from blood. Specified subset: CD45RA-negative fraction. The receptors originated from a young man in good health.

The CDR3 region has the DNA TGTGCCAGCAGGGCGGCGGGGGTTGCGCAGTACTTC. Amino acids: CASRAAGVAQYF. The chain joins TRBV25-1 to TRBJ2-7; 7 bases agree with TRBD2. With V trimmed by 6 bases and J by 9 bases, 8 bases remained unmatched. CDR3 length: 12 amino acids. Germline loops: CDR1 MGHDK, CDR2 SYGVNS.

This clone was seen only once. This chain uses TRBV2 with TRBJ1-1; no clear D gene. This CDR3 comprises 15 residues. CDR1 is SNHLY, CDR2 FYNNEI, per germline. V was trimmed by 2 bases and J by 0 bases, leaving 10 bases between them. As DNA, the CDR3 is TGTGCCAGCAGTGAAAATCGACGGGTGAACACTGAAGCTTTCTTT. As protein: CASSENRRVNTEAFF. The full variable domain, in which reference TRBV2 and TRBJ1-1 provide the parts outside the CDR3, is EPEVTQTPSHQVTQMGQEVILRCVPISNHLYFYWYRQILGQKVEFLVSFYNNEISEKSEIFDDQFSVERPDGSNFTLKIRSTKLEDSAMYFCASSENRRVNTEAFFGQGTRLTVV.

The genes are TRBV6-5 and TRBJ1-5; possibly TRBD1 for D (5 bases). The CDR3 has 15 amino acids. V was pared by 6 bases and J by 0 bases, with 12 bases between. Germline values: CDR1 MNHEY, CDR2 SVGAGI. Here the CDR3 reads CASRSDKYSNQPQHF. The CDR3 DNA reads TGTGCCAGCAGGTCGGACAAGTATAGCAATCAGCCCCAGCATTTT.

CDR3 amino acids: CASSQEMAGKYGYTF. The CDR3 DNA reads as TGCGCCAGCAGCCAAGAGATGGCAGGAAAATATGGCTACACCTTC. The chain uses TRBV4-1 and TRBJ1-2, with D unclear. V was pared by 0 bases and J by 5 bases, with 13 bases between. The germline V gene has CDR1 MGHRA and CDR2 YSYEKL. This CDR3 has 15 residues.

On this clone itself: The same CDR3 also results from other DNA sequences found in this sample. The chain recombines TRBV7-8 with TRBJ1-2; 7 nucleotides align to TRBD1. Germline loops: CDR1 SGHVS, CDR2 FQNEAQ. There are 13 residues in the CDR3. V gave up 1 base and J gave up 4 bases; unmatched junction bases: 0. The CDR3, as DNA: TGTGCCAGCAGCTTAGGGACAGGCTATGGCTACACCTTC. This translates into CASSLGTGYGYTF.